Reported below is one TCR beta chain. The CDR3 consists of 14 residues. V gave up 0 bases and J gave up 6 bases; unmatched junction bases: 6. CDR1 and CDR2 from the germline V gene are DFQATT and SNEGSKA (reference sequence). The data derive from a study of T cells in Graves' hyperthyroidism and ophthalmopathy. Study as a whole: Upon initial diagnosis and before any treatment, peripheral blood was collected.

Fresh peripheral blood, around 9.2 ml of it, supplied the PBMCs. Amplified TCR beta CDR3 regions derived from RNA transcripts. HTBI primers were the set used in a first-round RT-PCR of the TCR CDR3. TCRdb analysed the multiplex PCR reads with MiXCR anew, one entry per CDR3 protein. The sample records around 300,000 distinct CDR3 sequences, approximately 13% being singletons. The material sequenced was blood. The receptor was derived from a middle-aged woman with Graves' ophthalmopathy. The chain links TRBV20-1 to TRBJ2-7; 9 bases match TRBD2. In DNA, the CDR3 is TGCAGTGCTAGAGATGTTAGCGGGAGCGGCGAGCAGTACTTC. It specifies CSARDVSGSGEQYF.